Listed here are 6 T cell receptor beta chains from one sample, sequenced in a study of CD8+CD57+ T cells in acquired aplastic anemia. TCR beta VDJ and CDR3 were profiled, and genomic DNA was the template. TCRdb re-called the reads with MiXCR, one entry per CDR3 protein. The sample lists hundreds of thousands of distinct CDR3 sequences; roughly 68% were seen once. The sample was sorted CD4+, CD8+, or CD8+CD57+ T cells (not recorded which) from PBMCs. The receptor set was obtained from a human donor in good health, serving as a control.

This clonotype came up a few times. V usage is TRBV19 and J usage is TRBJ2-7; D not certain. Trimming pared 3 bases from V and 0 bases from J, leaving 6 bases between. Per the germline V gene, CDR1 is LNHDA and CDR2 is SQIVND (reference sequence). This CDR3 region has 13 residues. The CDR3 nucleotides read TGTGCCAGTAGTATGGCGAGCTCCTACGAGCAGTACTTC. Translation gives CASSMASSYEQYF.

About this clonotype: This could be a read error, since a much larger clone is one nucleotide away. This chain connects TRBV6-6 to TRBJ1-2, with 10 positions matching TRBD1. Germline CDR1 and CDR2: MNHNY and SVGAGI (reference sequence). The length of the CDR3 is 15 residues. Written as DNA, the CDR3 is TGTGCCAGCGGTTACTCCGGGACAGGGGCCTATGGCTACACCTTC. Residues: CASGYSGTGAYGYTF.

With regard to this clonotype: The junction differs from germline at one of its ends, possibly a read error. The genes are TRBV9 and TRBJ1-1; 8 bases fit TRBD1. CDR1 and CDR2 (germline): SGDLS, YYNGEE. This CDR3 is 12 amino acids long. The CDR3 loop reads CAGSVGGQGPSF. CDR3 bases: TGTGCCGGCAGCGTAGGCGGACAGGGCCCCTCCTTT.

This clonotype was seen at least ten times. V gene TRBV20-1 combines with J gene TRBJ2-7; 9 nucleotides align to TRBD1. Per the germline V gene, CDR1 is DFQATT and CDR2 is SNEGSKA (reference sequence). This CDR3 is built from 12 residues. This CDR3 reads CSGAGQGYEQYF. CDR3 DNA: TGCAGCGGGGCGGGACAGGGCTACGAGCAGTACTTC.

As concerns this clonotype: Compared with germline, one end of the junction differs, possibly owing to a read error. The DNA for the CDR3 is TGTGCCAGCAGCGTGAGGGGGCACCCAGATAATTTT. Protein sequence: CASSVRGHPDNF. The chain employs TRBV7-2 and TRBJ1-5; 7 bases are shared with TRBD1. Germline V gene data show CDR1 as SGHTA and CDR2 as FQGNSA. The CDR3 sequence is 12 residues long. Looking up the rest from reference TRBV7-2 and TRBJ1-5 gives the full variable domain: GAGVSQSPSNKVTEKGKDVELRCDPISGHTALYWYRQSLGQGLEFLIYFQGNSAPDKSGLPSDRFSAERTGGSVSTLTIQRTQQEDSAVYLCASSVRGHPDNFGDGTRLSIL.

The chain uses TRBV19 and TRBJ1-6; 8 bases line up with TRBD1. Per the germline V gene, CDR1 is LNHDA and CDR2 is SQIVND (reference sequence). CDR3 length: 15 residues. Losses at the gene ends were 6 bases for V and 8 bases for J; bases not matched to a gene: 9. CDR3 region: CASSYRQGSYSPLHF. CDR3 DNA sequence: TGTGCCAGTAGCTACCGACAGGGGAGCTATTCACCCCTCCACTTT.